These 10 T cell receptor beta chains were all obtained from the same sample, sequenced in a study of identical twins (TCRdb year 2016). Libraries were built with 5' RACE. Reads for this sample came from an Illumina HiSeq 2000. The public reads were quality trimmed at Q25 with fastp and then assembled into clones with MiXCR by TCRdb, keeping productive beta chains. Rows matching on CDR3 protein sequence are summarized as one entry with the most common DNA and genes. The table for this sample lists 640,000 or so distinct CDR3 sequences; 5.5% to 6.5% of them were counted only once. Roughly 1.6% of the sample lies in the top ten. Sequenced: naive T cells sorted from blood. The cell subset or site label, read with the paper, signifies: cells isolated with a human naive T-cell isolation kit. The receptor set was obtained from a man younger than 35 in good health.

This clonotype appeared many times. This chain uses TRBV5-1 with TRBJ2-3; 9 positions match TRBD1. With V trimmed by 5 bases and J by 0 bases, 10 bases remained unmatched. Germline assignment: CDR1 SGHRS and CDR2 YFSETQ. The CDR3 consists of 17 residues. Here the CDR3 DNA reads TGCGCCAGCAGGTCACAGGGGGCAGGAGTCAGCACAGATACGCAGTATTTT. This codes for CASRSQGAGVSTDTQYF.

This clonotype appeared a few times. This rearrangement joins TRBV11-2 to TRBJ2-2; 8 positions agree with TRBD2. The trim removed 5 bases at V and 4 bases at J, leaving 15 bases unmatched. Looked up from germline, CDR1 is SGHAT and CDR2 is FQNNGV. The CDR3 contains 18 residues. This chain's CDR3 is CASSVGLSGRGSTGELFF. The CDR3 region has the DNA TGTGCCAGCAGCGTGGGACTAAGCGGGAGAGGTAGCACCGGGGAGCTGTTTTTT.

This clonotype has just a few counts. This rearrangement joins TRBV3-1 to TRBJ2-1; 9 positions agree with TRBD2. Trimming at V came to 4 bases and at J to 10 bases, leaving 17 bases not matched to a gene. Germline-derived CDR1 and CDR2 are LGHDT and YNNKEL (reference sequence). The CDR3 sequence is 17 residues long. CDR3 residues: CASSRTTGTSRLGEQFF. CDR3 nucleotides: TGTGCCAGCAGCCGAACAACCGGGACTAGCCGTTTAGGAGAGCAGTTCTTC.

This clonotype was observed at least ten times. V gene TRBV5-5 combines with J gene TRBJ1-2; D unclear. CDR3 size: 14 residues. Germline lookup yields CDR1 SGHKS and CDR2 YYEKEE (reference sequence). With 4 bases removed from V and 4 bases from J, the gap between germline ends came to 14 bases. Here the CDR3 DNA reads TGTGCCAGCAGCCCCGGCCGCGGACCCTATGGCTACACCTTC. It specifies CASSPGRGPYGYTF.

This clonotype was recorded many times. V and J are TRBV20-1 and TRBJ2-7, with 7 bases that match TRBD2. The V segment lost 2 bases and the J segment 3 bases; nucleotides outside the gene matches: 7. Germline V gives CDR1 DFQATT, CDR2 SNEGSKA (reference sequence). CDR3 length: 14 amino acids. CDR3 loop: CSARTLERDYEQYF. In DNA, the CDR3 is TGCAGTGCTAGAACACTGGAGCGGGACTACGAGCAGTACTTC.

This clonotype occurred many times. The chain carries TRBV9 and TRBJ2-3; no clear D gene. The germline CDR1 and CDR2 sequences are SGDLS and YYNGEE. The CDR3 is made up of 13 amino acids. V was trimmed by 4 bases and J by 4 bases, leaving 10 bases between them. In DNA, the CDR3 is TGTGCCAGCAGCCCCCAGGTGTCAGATACGCAGTATTTT. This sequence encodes CASSPQVSDTQYF.

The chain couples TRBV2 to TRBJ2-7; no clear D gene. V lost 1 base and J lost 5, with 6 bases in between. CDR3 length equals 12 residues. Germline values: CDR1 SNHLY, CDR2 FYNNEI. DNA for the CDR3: TGTGCCAGCAGTGAAGGAGTTAACGAGCAGTACGTC. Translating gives CASSEGVNEQYV.

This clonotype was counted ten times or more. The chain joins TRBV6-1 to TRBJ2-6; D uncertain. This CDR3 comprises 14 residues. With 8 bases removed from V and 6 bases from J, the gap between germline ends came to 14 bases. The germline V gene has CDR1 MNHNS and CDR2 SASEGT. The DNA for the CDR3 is TGTGCCAGCCAGCGTGCAGTCGAGGCCAACGTCCTGACTTTC. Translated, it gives CASQRAVEANVLTF.

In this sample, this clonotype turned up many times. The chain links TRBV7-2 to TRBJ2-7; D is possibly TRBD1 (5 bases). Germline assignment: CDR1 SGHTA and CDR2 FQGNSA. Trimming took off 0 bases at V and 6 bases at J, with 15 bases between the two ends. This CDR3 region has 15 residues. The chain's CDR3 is CASSLADTQLSEQYF. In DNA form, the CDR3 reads TGTGCCAGCAGCTTAGCGGACACCCAGCTTTCCGAGCAGTACTTC.

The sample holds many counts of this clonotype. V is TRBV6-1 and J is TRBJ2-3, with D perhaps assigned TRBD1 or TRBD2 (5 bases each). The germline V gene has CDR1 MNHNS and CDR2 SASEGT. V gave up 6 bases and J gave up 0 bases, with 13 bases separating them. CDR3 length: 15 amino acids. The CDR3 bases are TGTGCCAGCAGCCCCGGGGACCTCAGCACAGATACGCAGTATTTT. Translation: CASSPGDLSTDTQYF.